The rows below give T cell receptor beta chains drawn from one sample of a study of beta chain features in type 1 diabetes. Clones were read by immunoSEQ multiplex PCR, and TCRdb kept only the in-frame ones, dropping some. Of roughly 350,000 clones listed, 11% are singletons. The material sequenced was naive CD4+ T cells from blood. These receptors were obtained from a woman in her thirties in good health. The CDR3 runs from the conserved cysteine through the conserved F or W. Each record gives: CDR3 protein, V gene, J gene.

CASSEALQTYEQYF	TRBV6-6	TRBJ2-7
CASSRLAGEEDNEQFF	TRBV5-6	TRBJ2-1
CASSRGLAANEQFF	TRBV18	TRBJ2-1
CASTPPGVKDTQYF	TRBV6-5	TRBJ2-3
CASSQGSKGDTEAFF	TRBV4-2	TRBJ1-1
CASSPVRTGRAGELFF	TRBV7-3	TRBJ2-2
CASSPLAGGLTDTQYF	TRBV7-3	TRBJ2-3
CASSEAATASYEQYF	TRBV6-1	TRBJ2-7
CASWGDWEPNEQFF	TRBV27	TRBJ2-1
CARSPWDRGIICYEQYF	TRBV23-1	TRBJ2-7
CASSPLERGLAKNIQYF	TRBV7-4	TRBJ2-4
CASGAGLAGGTDTQYF	TRBV5-1	TRBJ2-3
CASSGTGYVNEQFF	TRBV19	TRBJ2-1
CASSPAGGKETQYF	TRBV28	TRBJ2-5
CASSLVVATDTQYF	TRBV27	TRBJ2-3
CASRPGTSGTYEQYF	TRBV28	TRBJ2-7
CASSSGQGRETQYF	TRBV28	TRBJ2-5
CASRVQGGDTEAFF	TRBV7-3	TRBJ1-1
CASSSRGHDEKLFF	TRBV6-5	TRBJ1-4
CASTQGTSGTTSTDTQYF	TRBV5-1	TRBJ2-3
CASSLGDRTQETQYF	TRBV7-9	TRBJ2-5
CASSLIAASTDTQYF	TRBV28	TRBJ2-3
CASRTRTENTEAFF	TRBV6-5	TRBJ1-1